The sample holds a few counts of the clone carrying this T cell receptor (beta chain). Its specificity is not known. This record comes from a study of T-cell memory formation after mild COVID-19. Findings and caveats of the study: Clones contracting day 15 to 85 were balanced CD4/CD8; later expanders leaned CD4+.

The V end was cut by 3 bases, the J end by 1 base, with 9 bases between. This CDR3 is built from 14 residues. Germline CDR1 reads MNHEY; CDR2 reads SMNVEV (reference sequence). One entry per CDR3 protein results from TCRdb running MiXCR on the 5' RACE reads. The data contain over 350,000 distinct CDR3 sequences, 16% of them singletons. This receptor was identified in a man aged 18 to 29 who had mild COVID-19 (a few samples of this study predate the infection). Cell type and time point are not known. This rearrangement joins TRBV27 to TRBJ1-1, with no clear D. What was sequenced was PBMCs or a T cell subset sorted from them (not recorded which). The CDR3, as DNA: TGTGCCAGCAGTTTGCGGCGGGAGAACACTGAAGCTTTCTTT. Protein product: CASSLRRENTEAFF.